This is a list of T cell receptor beta chains from one sample in a study of shared clonotypes between healthy human individuals. Measured with immunoSEQ multiplex PCR; TCRdb has only the in-frame clones, and not every one. The sample lists 2 million to 2.5 million clones, under 97% occurring once. The sequencing input was naive CD4+ T cells sorted from blood. The receptors were sampled from a man younger than 35 in good health. The CDR3 runs from the conserved cysteine through the conserved F or W. D genes are given only for firm matches. A row's size may be missing; if present it is once, few, many or a size class.

>TRBV11-2|TRBJ2-5|TRBD2|.
TGTGCCAGCAGCTTAGGTGACGGGAGGGCCCGGGAGACCCAGTACTTC
CASSLGDGRARETQYF
>TRBV9|TRBJ2-2|TRBD2|.
TGTGCCAGCAGCCTTGGGACTAGCAACCTCTTCGGGGAGCTGTTTTTT
CASSLGTSNLFGELFF
>TRBV19|TRBJ1-1|TRBD1|few
TGTGCCAGTAGTATCGGGACAGGGAAGAACACTGAAGCTTTCTTT
CASSIGTGKNTEAFF
>TRBV7-9|TRBJ1-6|.|.
TGTGCCAGCAGCTTAGCCTCGTGGTATCACAATTCACCCCTCCACTTT
CASSLASWYHNSPLHF
>TRBV30|TRBJ2-3|.|.
TGTGCCTGGAGTGAGGGGTCACGAGATACGCAGTATTTT
CAWSEGSRDTQYF
>TRBV5-1|TRBJ2-7|.|once
TGCGCCAGCAGCTTGGTTGGGGGGCGCGGTGTGTACGAGCAGTACTTC
CASSLVGGRGVYEQYF
>TRBV27|TRBJ2-2|TRBD2|.
TGTGCCAGCAGTGCCCTGGGCGGGAGCCACACCGGGGAGCTGTTTTTT
CASSALGGSHTGELFF
>TRBV7-6|TRBJ2-7|TRBD2|.
TGTGCCAGCAGCCTCCAGCGGGGGACTCCCTACGAGCAGTACTTC
CASSLQRGTPYEQYF
>TRBV13|TRBJ2-1|.|.
TGTGCCAGCAGCCTCTTTTATACAGGCTACAATGAGCAGTTCTTC
CASSLFYTGYNEQFF
>TRBV5-4|TRBJ2-2|.|once
TGTGCCAGCAGCTTGGAGGGTGGCCAAAACACCGGGGAGCTGTTTTTT
CASSLEGGQNTGELFF
>TRBV11-2|TRBJ2-7|TRBD2|once
TGTGCCAGCAGCCGACTAGCGGGGGTATACACCTACGAGCAGTACTTC
CASSRLAGVYTYEQYF
>TRBV5-1|TRBJ2-1|TRBD2|.
TGCGCCAGCAGCATAACCGGGACTAGCGGGAGTATTGAGCAGTTCTTC
CASSITGTSGSIEQFF
>TRBV5-1|TRBJ2-7|.|.
TGCGCCAGCAGCTTGGAAACAACCTCCTACGAGCAGTACTTC
CASSLETTSYEQYF
>TRBV14|TRBJ2-2|.|.
TGTGCCAGCAGGCCTTCGGGTAACACCGGGGAGCTGTTTTTT
CASRPSGNTGELFF
>TRBV7-2|TRBJ2-7|TRBD2|.
TGTGCCAGCAGCTTAATGATTAGCGGGGGGGTCTACGAGCAGTACTTC
CASSLMISGGVYEQYF
>TRBV27|TRBJ2-2|.|.
TGTGCCAGCAGTTTATGGGGGCTACTGAACACCGGGGAGCTGTTTTTT
CASSLWGLLNTGELFF
>TRBV6-1|TRBJ2-2|.|.
TGTGCCAGCAGTGAGGCCACCGGGGAGCTGTTTTTT
CASSEATGELFF
>TRBV25-1|TRBJ2-5|TRBD1|.
TGTGCCAGCAGTACATTGGACAGGCCCCAAGAGACCCAGTACTTC
CASSTLDRPQETQYF
>TRBV4-3|TRBJ2-1|.|.
TGCGCCAGCAGCCAAGCGAGACAGGGACTAGGGGGATACAATGAGCAGTTCTTC
CASSQARQGLGGYNEQFF
>TRBV18|TRBJ2-3|.|.
TGTGCCAGCTCACCACCCCTGCTTAGGGGTGGAGATACGCAGTATTTT
CASSPPLLRGGDTQYF
>TRBV9|TRBJ2-7|.|.
TGTGCCAGCAGCGTAGAGACCGGAACCTACGAGCAGTACTTC
CASSVETGTYEQYF